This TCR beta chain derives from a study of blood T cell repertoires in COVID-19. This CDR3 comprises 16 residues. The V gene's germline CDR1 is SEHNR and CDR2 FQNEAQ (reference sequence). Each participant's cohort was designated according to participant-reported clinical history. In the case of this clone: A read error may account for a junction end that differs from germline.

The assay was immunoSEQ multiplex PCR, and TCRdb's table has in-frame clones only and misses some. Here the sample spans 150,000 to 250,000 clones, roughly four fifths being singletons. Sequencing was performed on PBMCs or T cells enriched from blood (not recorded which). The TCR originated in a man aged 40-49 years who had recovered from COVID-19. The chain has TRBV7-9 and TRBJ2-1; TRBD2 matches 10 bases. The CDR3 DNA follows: TGTGCCAGCAGCATAGCGGGAGGCGCCTCCTACAATGAGCAGTTCTTC. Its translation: CASSIAGGASYNEQFF.